A single sample is the source of the 16 T cell receptor beta chains below, sequenced in a study of blood T cell repertoires in COVID-19 (TCRdb year 2020). Library construction relied on the immunoSEQ multiplex PCR assay. The clones in this table, taken by TCRdb from immuneACCESS, are in-frame only. Not every clone is retained; where verified, under half of the shortfall comes from an unresolved V gene, and the cause of the rest is unknown. The sample table contains roughly 200,000 clones; only one count was recorded for roughly 78% of them. The leading ten clones occupy approximately 3% of the sample. The sample taken for sequencing was peripheral blood. The source is a woman of 80 years or more with active or convalescent COVID-19.

V is TRBV28 and J is TRBJ1-5; 9 bases line up with TRBD1. Unmatched junction bases numbered 6, after V lost 5 bases and J lost 7 bases. The CDR3 is 14 amino acids. Germline CDR1 MDHEN, CDR2 SYDVKM. The CDR3 is CASSTHRGLQPQHF. In DNA form, the CDR3 reads TGTGCCAGCAGTACCCACAGGGGGCTGCAGCCCCAGCATTTT.

This chain links TRBV23-1 with TRBJ1-1; D is uncertain. TRBV23-1 counts as an open reading frame of uncertain function. The CDR3 runs to 16 residues. The V end lost 2 bases, the J end lost 1 base, and 14 bases lay between the germline ends. The CDR3 DNA reads as TGCGCCAGCAGTCAACGGCAGGCGCCCGGGAACACTGAAGCTTTCTTT. It encodes CASSQRQAPGNTEAFF.

The genes are TRBV2 and TRBJ2-2; D possibly corresponds to TRBD2 (5 bases). The CDR3 is 12 residues long. V was clipped by 6 bases and J by 5 bases, with 7 bases between them. CDR1 is SNHLY and CDR2 is FYNNEI in the germline V gene. This chain's CDR3 is CASRGSTGELFF. The CDR3 DNA sequence: TGTGCCAGCAGGGGGAGTACCGGGGAGCTGTTTTTT. Looking up the rest from reference TRBV2 and TRBJ2-2 gives the full variable domain: EPEVTQTPSHQVTQMGQEVILRCVPISNHLYFYWYRQILGQKVEFLVSFYNNEISEKSEIFDDQFSVERPDGSNFTLKIRSTKLEDSAMYFCASRGSTGELFFGEGSRLTVL.

The chain combines TRBV19 with TRBJ2-1, with 8 positions matching TRBD2. In germline, CDR1 is LNHDA, CDR2 SQIVND (reference sequence). The length of the CDR3 is 17 residues. The trim removed 0 bases at V and 6 bases at J, leaving 10 bases unmatched. The CDR3 DNA reads TGTGCCAGTAGTATAGATCGAGCGGGGGTGGGTAGCAATGAGCAGTTCTTC. Residues: CASSIDRAGVGSNEQFF.

V is TRBV28 and J is TRBJ1-1, with TRBD1 identical over 9 bases. With 7 bases clipped from V and 4 bases from J, the junction kept 1 base outside the gene matches. The germline V gene encodes CDR1 MDHEN and CDR2 SYDVKM. This CDR3 region has 12 residues. The CDR3 sequence is CASKDRGTEAFF. The CDR3 region has the DNA TGTGCCAGCAAGGACAGGGGCACTGAAGCTTTCTTT.

CDR3 sequence (DNA): TGCGCCAGCAGCTTGATGGGGGAGGATCAGCCCCAGCATTTT. Encoded protein: CASSLMGEDQPQHF. The rearrangement uses TRBV5-1 and TRBJ1-5; TRBD1 might be the D (5 bases). This CDR3 has 14 amino acids. CDR1 and CDR2 (germline): SGHRS, YFSETQ. Trimming removed 1 base at V and 5 bases at J, with 10 bases between.

The rearrangement links TRBV29-1 to TRBJ1-2; TRBD1 is a possible D gene (5 bases). The CDR3 spans 14 residues. V was pared by 3 bases and J by 0 bases, with 11 bases between. Germline lookup yields CDR1 SQVTM and CDR2 ANQGSEA. CDR3 coding DNA: TGCAGCGTTGAGGAACAGGCGACTAACTATGGCTACACCTTC. Translating gives CSVEEQATNYGYTF.

The rearrangement joins TRBV11-2 to TRBJ2-2; D is possibly TRBD1 (5 bases). Germline CDR1 SGHAT, CDR2 FQNNGV. V was cut by 6 bases and J by 2 bases, with 13 bases left in between. The CDR3 is made up of 15 amino acids. CDR3 residues: CASRTTAFNTGELFF. The DNA of the CDR3 is TGTGCCAGCAGGACGACAGCCTTCAACACCGGGGAGCTGTTTTTT.

The rearrangement links TRBV14 to TRBJ1-5; D unclear. The V and J ends lost 1 base and 7 bases respectively, with 8 bases between them. The CDR3 spans 13 residues. Germline CDR1 reads SGHDN; CDR2 reads FVKESK. CDR3 region: CASSQGAGQPQHF. In DNA form, the CDR3 reads TGTGCCAGCAGCCAAGGGGCGGGACAGCCCCAGCATTTT.

The chain joins TRBV19 to TRBJ1-2; 7 bases are shared with TRBD1. The CDR3 has 12 residues. V shed 10 bases and J 0 bases; nucleotides not matched to a gene: 2. Germline assignment: CDR1 LNHDA and CDR2 SQIVND (reference sequence). Here the CDR3 DNA reads TGTGCCACCCAGGGGGCTAACTATGGCTACACCTTC. It translates to CATQGANYGYTF.

This clone has just one count. V is TRBV4-3 and J is TRBJ2-3; D may be TRBD2 (6 bases). V lost 0 bases and J lost 0, with 13 bases in between. The germline gives CDR1 LGHNA, CDR2 YSLEER. CDR3 length: 17 residues. The CDR3 bases are TGCGCCAGCAGCCAAGACCCGACTAGTATCAGCACAGATACGCAGTATTTT. It yields the protein CASSQDPTSISTDTQYF.

This rearrangement joins TRBV6-2 or TRBV6-3 to TRBJ2-7, with unresolved D. The CDR3 has 13 amino acids. From germline, CDR1 is MNHEY and CDR2 SVGEGT. Trimming removed 2 bases from V and 3 bases from J, with 8 bases in between. Here the CDR3 reads CASSYALYYEQYF. For the CDR3, the DNA is TGTGCCAGCAGTTACGCTCTATACTACGAGCAGTACTTC.

V is TRBV27 and J is TRBJ2-7; 10 bases fit TRBD1. The germline gives CDR1 MNHEY, CDR2 SMNVEV (reference sequence). The CDR3 consists of 16 residues. V gave up 8 bases and J gave up 6 bases; unmatched junction bases: 16. In DNA form, the CDR3 reads TGTGCCAGCTCGCTGAGGGGGGACAGGGGCTTAGGCGAGCAGTACTTC. Translated, it gives CASSLRGDRGLGEQYF.

As regards this clone: One junction end does not reproduce the germline sequence, and a read error may be involved. The chain couples TRBV6-5 to TRBJ1-1; 8 bases line up with TRBD1. This CDR3 contains 15 residues. CDR1 and CDR2 (germline): MNHEY, SVGAGI. The CDR3 coding sequence is TGTGCCAGCAGTGACTCTGGGACAGGGAACACTGAAGCTTTCTTT. This sequence encodes CASSDSGTGNTEAFF.

The table lists this clone with a few counts. The chain employs TRBV19 and TRBJ1-5; 7 nucleotides line up with TRBD1. V lost 5 bases to trimming and J lost 5 bases; unmatched junction nucleotides: 15. Germline lookup yields CDR1 LNHDA and CDR2 SQIVND (reference sequence). This CDR3 contains 17 residues. The CDR3 nucleotides are TGTGCCAGTAGTGTACAGGGGAGTAGGAGGTTCTATCAGCCCCAGCATTTT. This encodes CASSVQGSRRFYQPQHF.

The chain uses TRBV12-5 and TRBJ1-1; D gene ambiguous. Trimming pared 1 base from V and 1 base from J, leaving 7 bases between. The CDR3 spans 14 residues. Germline assignment: CDR1 LGHNT and CDR2 FRNRAP. CDR3 sequence reads: CASGLDSSNTEAFF. The CDR3 DNA reads as TGTGCTAGTGGTTTGGACAGTTCGAACACTGAAGCTTTCTTT. The full variable domain, completed using reference TRBV12-5 and TRBJ1-1, is DARVTQTPRHKVTEMGQEVTMRCQPILGHNTVFWYRQTMMQGLELLAYFRNRAPLDDSGMPKDRFSAEMPDATLATLKIQPSEPRDSAVYFCASGLDSSNTEAFFGQGTRLTVV.